These 15 T cell receptor beta chains were all obtained from the same sample, sequenced in a study of response to subunit inactivated influenza vaccine. TCRdb independently ran MiXCR on the RT-PCR reads; one entry per CDR3 protein. The sample includes about 240,000 distinct CDR3 sequences, more than 9% of them seen just once. The sequences come from non-naive T cells sorted from PBMCs, collected approximately 15 days before vaccination. The receptors derive from a middle-aged man who received an inactivated influenza vaccine.

The gene calls are TRBV12-3 or TRBV12-4 and TRBJ1-6, with 8 bases aligning to TRBD1. The ends lost 4 bases at V and 8 bases at J; junction bases unmatched: 7. The CDR3 has 15 residues. The CDR3 nucleotides read TGTGCCAGCAGTTCCGGGACAGGCGGTCATTCACCCCTCCACTTT. Residues: CASSSGTGGHSPLHF.

This sequence joins TRBV19 and TRBJ2-6; TRBD2 aligns across 8 bases. The CDR3 has 18 residues. The germline CDR1 and CDR2 sequences are LNHDA and SQIVND (reference sequence). V was clipped by 5 bases and J by 0 bases; unmatched bases: 9. The CDR3 here is CASSPSAGALSGANVLTF. For the CDR3, the DNA is TGTGCCAGTAGTCCCTCAGCGGGAGCCCTCTCTGGGGCCAACGTCCTGACTTTC.

This clonotype turned up a few times. The rearrangement uses TRBV3-1 and TRBJ1-6; D is perhaps TRBD1 (6 bases). The CDR3 spans 17 residues. Looked up from germline, CDR1 is LGHDT and CDR2 is YNNKEL (reference sequence). Trimming pared 3 bases from V and 10 bases from J, leaving 22 bases between. The CDR3 coding sequence is TGTGCCAGCAGCCATCTGGGGGAGCGAGGGGGAGGATCACCCCTCCACTTT. Protein: CASSHLGERGGGSPLHF.

This chain links TRBV20-1 with TRBJ2-5; 9 bases line up with TRBD1. V trimming: 4 bases; J trimming: 1 base; junction bases outside the gene matches: 1. The CDR3 has 13 amino acids. Germline V CDR1 and CDR2: DFQATT, SNEGSKA (reference sequence). CDR3 DNA: TGCAGTGCTATGACAGGGGGCCAAGAGACCCAGTACTTC. Translating it yields CSAMTGGQETQYF.

This clonotype was counted at least ten times. The V call is TRBV5-6, the J call TRBJ1-2, with D unresolved. The CDR3 totals 15 residues. Germline CDR1 and CDR2: SGHDT and YYEEEE. The ends were cut back, 4 bases at V and 3 bases at J, with 16 bases in the middle. The CDR3, as DNA: TGTGCCAGCAGCCGACTTACACGGACTTACTATGGCTACACCTTC. Protein: CASSRLTRTYYGYTF. The variable domain in full, completed from reference TRBV5-6 and TRBJ1-2, reads DAGVTQSPTHLIKTRGQQVTLRCSPKSGHDTVSWYQQALGQGPQFIFQYYEEEERQRGNFPDRFSGHQFPNYSSELNVNALLLGDSALYLCASSRLTRTYYGYTFGSGTRLTVV.

This clonotype was found a few times. The chain has TRBV6-1 and TRBJ2-3; perhaps TRBD1 as D (5 bases). The CDR3 consists of 13 residues. Germline CDR1 and CDR2: MNHNS and SASEGT. V was shortened by 4 bases and J by 1 base, with 6 bases between the two germline ends. The chain's CDR3 is CASSVGGTDTQYF. DNA for the CDR3: TGTGCCAGCAGTGTAGGGGGCACAGATACGCAGTATTTT.

This clonotype was observed a handful of times. A much larger clonotype is one base distant, so this may be a read error. Here the CDR3 omits its conserved ending phenylalanine or tryptophan, so a read error is the likely source. This rearrangement joins TRBV5-5 to TRBJ1-1, with unresolved D. Per germline, CDR1 SGHKS and CDR2 YYEKEE (reference sequence). This CDR3 is 15 amino acids long. Trimming took off 0 bases at V and 11 bases at J, with 20 bases between the two ends. The CDR3: CASSLVGGPTAGAFL. The CDR3 DNA sequence: TGTGCCAGCAGCTTGGTTGGCGGACCCACCGCCGGGGCTTTCCTT.

The J gene is TRBJ1-1, the V gene TRBV3-1, with 7 bases aligning to TRBD1. V shed 3 bases, J shed 3 bases, and the junction held 4 bases outside the gene matches. This CDR3 comprises 14 residues. Germline-derived CDR1 and CDR2 are LGHDT and YNNKEL (reference sequence). CDR3 region: CASSQTGTYTEAFF. In nucleotides, the CDR3 is TGTGCCAGCAGCCAGACAGGGACCTACACTGAAGCTTTCTTT.

On this clonotype itself: A read error may account for a junction end that differs from germline. This chain links TRBV13 with TRBJ2-6; D is undetermined. The germline V gene encodes CDR1 PRHDT and CDR2 FYEKMQ (reference sequence). There are 17 residues in the CDR3. The CDR3 bases are TGTGCCATCAGCCTCGGACCCATCGGCTCTGGGGCCAACGTCCTGACTTTC. This sequence encodes CAISLGPIGSGANVLTF. Full variable domain (outside the CDR3, taken from reference TRBV13 and TRBJ2-6): AAGVIQSPRHLIKEKRETATLKCYPIPRHDTVYWYQQGPGQDPQFLISFYEKMQSDKGSIPDRFSAQQFSDYHSELNMSSLELGDSALYFCAISLGPIGSGANVLTFGAGSRLTVL.

The rearrangement links TRBV6-5 to TRBJ2-7, with TRBD2 matching 10 bases. The CDR3 covers 18 residues. CDR1 and CDR2 (germline): MNHEY, SVGAGI. Trimming removed 0 bases from V and 2 bases from J; junction bases left unmatched: 10. The CDR3 region has the DNA TGTGCCAGCAGTTACTCGATGTGGGTTGGGACTAGCGCCTACGAGCAGTACTTC. This encodes CASSYSMWVGTSAYEQYF.

The V gene is TRBV9, the J gene TRBJ2-7; D remains unclear. Germline loops: CDR1 SGDLS, CDR2 YYNGEE. The CDR3 runs 14 residues. Trimming took off 0 bases at V and 2 bases at J, with 9 bases between the two ends. The DNA of the CDR3 is TGTGCCAGCAGCGTAGGAAGGACCCCCTACGAGCAGTACTTC. Amino acids: CASSVGRTPYEQYF.

This clonotype was recorded at least ten times. This chain links TRBV12-3 or TRBV12-4 with TRBJ2-1; D may be TRBD1 (6 bases). The CDR3 length is 15 residues. V was pared by 3 bases and J by 4 bases, with 13 bases between. The CDR3 is CASSFLQGLYNEQFF. CDR3 DNA: TGTGCCAGCAGTTTCTTACAGGGCCTATACAATGAGCAGTTCTTC.

The genes are TRBV20-1 and TRBJ2-3, with D possibly TRBD1 on 6 matching bases. The V end was cut by 3 bases, the J end by 4 bases, with 20 bases between. The CDR3 sequence is 16 residues long. The germline V gene encodes CDR1 DFQATT and CDR2 SNEGSKA (reference sequence). The CDR3 sequence: CSASDRPDRLADTQYF. In nucleotides, the CDR3 is TGCAGTGCTAGTGACAGGCCCGACCGTCTTGCAGATACGCAGTATTTT.

In its sample, this clonotype was seen many times. J is TRBJ2-2 and V is TRBV20-1; D ambiguous. Germline V gene sequence: CDR1 DFQATT, CDR2 SNEGSKA (reference sequence). The CDR3 is 14 residues long. Trimming removed 2 bases at V and 6 bases at J, with 13 bases between. The CDR3 region is CSARPPMSAGELFF. In nucleotides, the CDR3 is TGCAGTGCTAGACCCCCCATGAGTGCCGGGGAGCTGTTTTTT.

This clonotype was seen ten or more times. The J gene is TRBJ2-7, the V gene TRBV28; D gene uncertain. The CDR3 runs 14 residues. V lost 2 bases and J lost 4, with 12 bases in between. Per the germline V gene, CDR1 is MDHEN and CDR2 is SYDVKM. The CDR3 spells CASSLRRPQYEQYF. The CDR3 nucleotides are TGTGCCAGCAGTTTACGGCGACCCCAATACGAGCAGTACTTC.